Listed below are T cell receptor delta chains from one sample, sequenced in a study of gamma-delta T cells after stem cell transplantation. TCRdb redid clone calling on the RT-PCR reads using CATT. The profile shows 13,000 to 15,000 delta-chain clones, approximately 33% of them singletons. The material sequenced was gamma-delta T cells. The receptors were sampled from a human donor. It is not recorded whose cells these are; they may come from a transplant donor. Each CDR3 is given without its conserved first and last residue. Clone size is not always given. Where it is, it says once, few, many or a class for expanded clones.

. TRDV3 AFSAGYTDKLI
. TRDV1 ALGELPYVGGGDLTRTLI
. TRDV1 ALGEHSMGDPPTSWDTRQMF
few TRDV1 ALGDSSPNTRPGGYSWDTRQMF
. TRDV3 AFGLLGDNILSGDKLI
few TRDV1 ALGAIRIRSDKLI
. TRDV3 AIVLGGIPPVRTDKLI
few TRDV1 ALGDLAFRPLGDTRLEYTDKLI
. TRDV2 ACDTGAFLNLVWLTDKLI
. TRAV29/DV5 AAGLSFLPTDKLI
. TRDV1 AIGESNSPTWGIKDKLI
. TRDV2 ACGTSPKWGIHHSWDTRQMF
. TRDV1 ALGARGVLGYRPLI
. TRDV1 ALGERPTFLRGKVADKLI
. TRDV2 ACDTGFTGGPKAKSSWDTRQMF
few TRDV1 ALGENSRGVLLHSRTSKFYKLI
. TRDV2 ACDLIARDTRQIF
. TRDV2 ACDSLLGDKYTDKLI
. TRDV1 ALGAASYEGDKRSSWDTRQMF
few TRDV2 ACDTGGYGISWDTRQMF
few TRDV1 ALGEQPSYSGGYPTPRSSWDTRQMF
few TRDV2 ACDTAGGSSWDTRQMF
. TRDV3 AFKSSYTDKLI
few TRDV1 ALGEPLFPTGTGQYTDKLI
. TRDV1 ALGTRYSYAGYWGMDGADKLI
. TRDV1 ASGPNPSQSDKLI
few TRAV29/DV5 AARWSSALGDTPYTDKLI
few TRDV1 ALGYGATVLGNDKLI
. TRDV1 ALGELWLGDTGTDKLI
once TRDV3 ATRWGPHTDKLI
. TRDV3 AFIPRLPPTGGPYTDKLI
few TRDV1 ALGELDTGCDKLI
. TRDV3 AFIPPFRGYTLCTDKLI
. TRDV2 ACDTGGSDTDKLI
few TRDV2 ACDTVEPTLTAQLF